A selection of T cell receptor beta chains follows, all from one sample in a study of identical twins. TCRdb called the 5' RACE reads again in MiXCR, with one record for every CDR3 protein. Among under 350,000 distinct CDR3 sequences listed, 8.5% to 9.5% were seen once. These sequences were also reported in another study, on yellow fever vaccine responses in identical twins.

The sample consisted of CD8+ T cells sorted from blood. The source is a woman under 30 in good health. Both conserved end residues are part of each CDR3. Each record gives: clone size, J gene, D gene, V gene, CDR3 DNA, CDR3 protein. A D gene is named only where the DNA matches it firmly. Size tells how often a clone was seen (once, few, many) or the class of an expanded clone, and some rows leave it out.

>.|TRBJ2-7|TRBD2|TRBV28
TGTGCCAGCAGTCCCCCGGGAGGAGCGGATAGCTCCTACGAGCAGTACTTC
CASSPPGGADSSYEQYF
>many|TRBJ2-2|.|TRBV28
TGTGCCAGCAGTTTTCTACAGAACACCGGGGAGCTGTTTTTT
CASSFLQNTGELFF
>.|TRBJ2-7|.|TRBV24-1
TGTGCCACCAGTGATTTCAGGGGCTACGAGCAGTACTTC
CATSDFRGYEQYF
>many|TRBJ2-7|TRBD1|TRBV5-1
TGCGCCAGCAGCTGGGACAGTTACGAGCAGTACTTC
CASSWDSYEQYF
>.|TRBJ2-5|.|TRBV7-9
TGTGCCAGCAGCGTAGGGCCTCAGGGGCCAGAGACCCAGTACTTC
CASSVGPQGPETQYF
>.|TRBJ2-5|.|TRBV9
TGTGCCAGCAGCGACCCCCGGGCCCTCACAGAGACCCAGTACTTC
CASSDPRALTETQYF
>.|TRBJ2-3|.|TRBV11-2
TGTGCCAGCAGCTTGGGGCTCCTAGGAGATACGCAGTATTTT
CASSLGLLGDTQYF
>many|TRBJ2-7|TRBD1|TRBV6-1
TGTGCCAGCAGTGAAATACAGGGGGGTTCCTACGAGCAGTACTTC
CASSEIQGGSYEQYF
>many|TRBJ1-1|.|TRBV29-1
TGCAGCGTTGGCGACACTGAAGCTTTCTTT
CSVGDTEAFF
>few|TRBJ2-1|TRBD2|TRBV18
TGTGCCAGCTCACCAGCGACTCATCTACTAGCGGGAGGGCCGGTAGGAGAGCAGTTCTTC
CASSPATHLLAGGPVGEQFF
>many|TRBJ2-7|TRBD1|TRBV5-6
TGTGCCAGCAGCCGGGACAGGGGGCCTTACGAGCAGTACTTC
CASSRDRGPYEQYF
>.|TRBJ2-1|.|TRBV6-4
TGTGCCAGCGCCCTGGGGTTTGACTCCTACAATGAGCAGTTCTTC
CASALGFDSYNEQFF
>few|TRBJ1-1|.|TRBV12-3/TRBV12-4
TGTGCCAGCAGTTTTTGGGGACCTGAAGCTTTCTTT
CASSFWGPEAFF
>many|TRBJ2-7|TRBD1|TRBV5-1
TGCGCCAGCAGCTTGGAGGGACAGAGCTCCTACGAGCAGTACTTC
CASSLEGQSSYEQYF
>many|TRBJ2-1|.|TRBV29-1
TGCAGCGTCGCCCCAGGTCTTGGGGGCTCCTACAATGAGCAGTTCTTC
CSVAPGLGGSYNEQFF
>many|TRBJ2-5|.|TRBV3-1
TGTGCCAGCAGCTTACTCGTGGGACGCCAACAAGAGACCCAGTACTTC
CASSLLVGRQQETQYF
>many|TRBJ2-5|.|TRBV29-1
TGCAGCGCACTCAGTGGGCCCGGGGAGACCCAGTACTTC
CSALSGPGETQYF
>many|TRBJ1-1|.|TRBV12-3/TRBV12-4
TGTGCCAGCAGTTTGCGGTTGAACACTGAAGCTTTCTTT
CASSLRLNTEAFF
>few|TRBJ1-2|.|TRBV10-3
TGTGCCATCAGTGGCCTGGAGGGTAACTATGGCTACACCTTC
CAISGLEGNYGYTF
>few|TRBJ1-1|.|TRBV28
TGTGCCAGCAGCCAAACGGGGGTACGGAACACTGAAGCTTTCTTT
CASSQTGVRNTEAFF
>many|TRBJ2-1|.|TRBV20-1
TGCAGTGGCCGGGCCCTGGACAATGAGCAGTTCTTC
CSGRALDNEQFF
>few|TRBJ1-5|.|TRBV12-3/TRBV12-4
TGTGCCAGCGATCGTGTCCGTCAGCCCCAGCATTTT
CASDRVRQPQHF
>few|TRBJ2-7|.|TRBV2
TGTGCCAGCAGTGACAGCTGGGACTCCTACGAGCAGTACTTC
CASSDSWDSYEQYF
>many|TRBJ2-7|.|TRBV12-3/TRBV12-4
TGTGCCAGCAGTTTACTTTCGGAGGACGAGCAGTACTTC
CASSLLSEDEQYF
>few|TRBJ2-7|TRBD1|TRBV7-6
TGTGCCAGCAGTAGAATTACAGGGGGCGAGCAGTACTTC
CASSRITGGEQYF
>.|TRBJ2-1|TRBD2|TRBV7-3
TGTGCCAGCAGCCATAGCGGGGGGGGCCCCAATGAGCAGTTCTTC
CASSHSGGGPNEQFF
>few|TRBJ2-7|TRBD2|TRBV20-1
TGCAGTGCTACCAGACTAGCGGGATACGAGCAGTACTTC
CSATRLAGYEQYF
>few|TRBJ2-3|.|TRBV6-4
TGTGCCAGCAGCCCGACAGAATCTAGCACAGATACGCAGTATTTT
CASSPTESSTDTQYF
>.|TRBJ2-1|.|TRBV4-2
TGTGCCAGCAGCCAAGATCCGGACAGCAATGAGCAGTTCTTC
CASSQDPDSNEQFF
>many|TRBJ2-7|TRBD2|TRBV11-2
TGTGCCAGCAGCTTACGACGACTAGCATGGGGCTGGGGTGACTACGAGCAGTACTTC
CASSLRRLAWGWGDYEQYF
>.|TRBJ2-1|.|TRBV12-2
TGTGCAAGTCGCTTAGGGCCCCGTGGGACAGGAGCTTACAATGAGCAGTTCTTC
CASRLGPRGTGAYNEQFF
>few|TRBJ2-3|.|TRBV4-2
TGTGCCAGCAGCCAAGATGAAGGGCAGCCAGATACGCAGTATTTT
CASSQDEGQPDTQYF
>few|TRBJ2-3|.|TRBV14
TGTGCCAGCAGCCAAGGCTTGCTATCCACAGATACGCAGTATTTT
CASSQGLLSTDTQYF
>many|TRBJ1-2|.|TRBV27
TGTGCCAGCAGACCCCTCACACAGGGCTATGGCTACACCTTC
CASRPLTQGYGYTF
>many|TRBJ2-2|TRBD1|TRBV4-2
TGTGCCAGCAGCCAAGAACAGGGGGATAACACCGGGGAGCTGTTTTTT
CASSQEQGDNTGELFF
>few|TRBJ2-7|.|TRBV25-1
TGTGCCAGCAGTGAATATAAGGGGTGGGGTATATGGACCTACGAGCAGTACTTC
CASSEYKGWGIWTYEQYF
>few|TRBJ2-3|TRBD2|TRBV15
TGTGCCACCAGCCGCCGGGCTAGCGGGGAGCTAACAGATACGCAGTATTTT
CATSRRASGELTDTQYF
>.|TRBJ2-7|.|TRBV7-6
TGTGCCAGCAGCTTAAATCGTGACGACTACTACGAGCAGTACTTC
CASSLNRDDYYEQYF
>many|TRBJ2-7|.|TRBV25-1
TGTGCCAGCAGCGGCTTTGACTCCTACGAGCAGTACTTC
CASSGFDSYEQYF
>few|TRBJ2-1|.|TRBV6-2/TRBV6-3
TGTGCCAGCAGTCCACGGGGGGCCTCCTACAATGAGCAGTTCTTC
CASSPRGASYNEQFF